This is a list of T cell receptor beta chains from one sample in a study of PD-1 blockade in mismatch repair-deficient tumors. The protocol was immunoSEQ multiplex PCR, while the TCRdb copy is restricted to in-frame clones and leaves out a portion. The sample gives about 14,000 clones, approximately 86% of which show up once; 3.5% to 6% is in the top ten. These receptors have no known antigen. This material consisted of cells cultured in vitro, taken from a patient treated with pembrolizumab. These receptors originate from an adult with mismatch repair-deficient cancer. Each CDR3 is given with its conserved first and last residue. A D gene is named only where the DNA matches it firmly. A row's size may be missing; if present it is once, few, many or a size class.

d_call,v_call,clone_size,j_call,cdr3_aa,cdr3_nt
.,TRBV2,.,TRBJ1-1,CASSTLGREFEAFF,TGTGCCAGCAGTACACTGGGGCGTGAATTTGAAGCTTTCTTT
.,TRBV7-9,few,TRBJ1-1,CASSLGQESTEAFF,TGTGCCAGCAGCTTAGGACAGGAGAGCACTGAAGCTTTCTTT
TRBD1,TRBV7-3,.,TRBJ2-5,CASSFGTGGRETQYF,TGTGCCAGCAGCTTTGGGACAGGGGGCAGGGAGACCCAGTACTTC
TRBD2,TRBV5-6,.,TRBJ2-1,CASSFRLAGYYNEQFF,TGTGCCAGCAGCTTCCGACTAGCGGGATACTACAATGAGCAGTTCTTC
.,TRBV5-8,.,TRBJ1-5,CASSPLRRGAQPQHF,TGTGCCAGCAGCCCCCTTCGAAGGGGGGCTCAGCCCCAGCATTTT
.,TRBV11-3,.,TRBJ2-5,CASSLGALGAVKETQYF,TGTGCCAGCAGCTTAGGAGCCCTCGGGGCCGTAAAAGAGACCCAGTACTTC
TRBD2,TRBV5-1,.,TRBJ2-1,CASSSTSGIIEQFF,TGCGCCAGCAGCTCGACTAGCGGGATAATCGAGCAGTTCTTC
TRBD1,TRBV28,.,TRBJ1-5,CASSLPRYRGGNQPQHF,TGTGCCAGCAGTCTCCCCCGTTACAGGGGAGGCAATCAGCCCCAGCATTTT
.,TRBV6-5,.,TRBJ2-5,CASSYSSDGVSVAQYF,TGTGCCAGCAGTTACTCGTCGGACGGAGTGTCGGTGGCCCAGTACTTC
TRBD1,TRBV19,.,TRBJ1-3,CASRASRGRTGNTIYF,TGTGCCAGTAGAGCTTCCAGGGGGCGGACGGGAAACACCATATATTTT
.,TRBV18,.,TRBJ1-1,CASSPDRMNTEAFF,TGTGCCAGCTCACCAGACAGAATGAACACTGAAGCTTTCTTT
.,TRBV28,.,TRBJ2-7,CASSLGSYEQYF,TGTGCCAGCAGTTTAGGATCCTACGAGCAGTACTTC
TRBD2,TRBV2,.,TRBJ2-4,CASRRGTSRAKNIQYF,TGTGCCAGCAGGCGCGGGACTAGTCGCGCCAAAAACATTCAGTACTTC
.,TRBV6-6,once,TRBJ1-2,CASSYIGLYSGYTF,TGTGCCAGCAGTTACATCGGGTTATACAGCGGCTACACCTTC
TRBD1,TRBV25-1,few,TRBJ1-5,CASGDRDNQPQHF,TGTGCCAGCGGGGACAGGGACAATCAGCCCCAGCATTTT
TRBD1,TRBV25-1,.,TRBJ2-1,CASKEDGTGRNEQFF,TGTGCCAGCAAAGAAGACGGGACAGGGCGGAATGAGCAGTTCTTC
.,TRBV28,.,TRBJ1-1,CASSSRTVGAFF,TGTGCCAGCAGTTCCCGGACAGTCGGAGCTTTCTTT
TRBD2,TRBV5-4,.,TRBJ2-3,CASSPPSGDTDTQYF,TGTGCCAGCAGCCCTCCCAGCGGGGACACAGATACGCAGTATTTT
.,TRBV6-5,once,TRBJ1-6,CASRPWGGSSPLHF,TGTGCCAGCAGGCCCTGGGGCGGCAGTTCACCCCTCCACTTT
.,TRBV6-1,.,TRBJ2-1,CASSDLAPSSYNEQFF,TGTGCCAGCAGTGACTTAGCGCCCAGCTCCTACAATGAGCAGTTCTTC
.,TRBV11-2,.,TRBJ1-2,CASSLAATPYGYTF,TGTGCCAGCAGCTTAGCCGCGACTCCCTATGGCTACACCTTC
.,TRBV2,.,TRBJ1-2,CASSELGSDPNYGYTF,TGTGCCAGCAGTGAATTGGGTTCCGATCCTAACTATGGCTACACCTTC
.,TRBV6-1,.,TRBJ2-7,CASSVSQGGYEQYF,TGTGCCAGCAGTGTAAGTCAGGGGGGTTACGAGCAGTACTTC
TRBD1,TRBV2,.,TRBJ1-1,CASSGDRGNTEAFF,TGTGCCAGCAGTGGGGACAGGGGCAACACTGAAGCTTTCTTT
.,TRBV18,.,TRBJ2-1,CASSPRDGAYNEQFF,TGTGCCAGCTCACCCCGGGACGGTGCTTACAATGAGCAGTTCTTC
.,TRBV6-6,.,TRBJ1-4,CATLQSSFEKLFF,TGTGCCACCCTACAATCCTCCTTCGAAAAACTGTTTTTT
.,TRBV9,.,TRBJ2-1,CASSGGASSSYNEQFF,TGTGCCAGCAGCGGGGGAGCCTCAAGCTCCTACAATGAGCAGTTCTTC
TRBD2,TRBV6-1,.,TRBJ2-7,CASSGGLAGGGEQYF,TGTGCCAGCAGTGGTGGGCTAGCGGGAGGAGGCGAGCAGTACTTC
.,TRBV9,once,TRBJ2-1,CASSVAPGAYNEQFF,TGTGCCAGCAGCGTAGCCCCAGGTGCCTACAATGAGCAGTTCTTC
.,TRBV28,.,TRBJ2-7,CASSPLRGGPFAEQYF,TGTGCCAGCAGTCCACTGAGAGGAGGGCCGTTTGCCGAGCAGTACTTC
.,TRBV9,.,TRBJ1-4,CASSVGSSATNEKLFF,TGTGCCAGCAGCGTAGGCAGTTCAGCAACTAATGAAAAACTGTTTTTT
.,TRBV7-2,.,TRBJ2-7,CASSLYYEQYF,TGTGCCAGCAGCTTGTACTACGAGCAGTACTTC
TRBD2,TRBV27,once,TRBJ2-1,CASSPGVAGGYEQFF,TGTGCCAGCAGTCCCGGGGTAGCGGGAGGTTATGAGCAGTTCTTC
.,TRBV4-1,.,TRBJ2-3,CASSMTGGGGTDTQYF,TGCGCCAGCAGCATGACTGGGGGAGGGGGGACAGATACGCAGTATTTT
.,TRBV19,few,TRBJ1-1,CASSTLNTEAFF,TGTGCCAGTAGTACGCTGAACACTGAAGCTTTCTTT
TRBD1,TRBV29-1,.,TRBJ1-2,CSAPGQGEEGYTF,TGCAGCGCCCCAGGACAGGGGGAAGAAGGCTACACCTTC
TRBD2,TRBV28,.,TRBJ2-1,CASSMTSVKFF,TGTGCCAGCAGTATGACTAGCGTTAAGTTCTTC
.,TRBV18,.,TRBJ2-3,CASSPVQGRTDTQYF,TGTGCCAGCTCACCCGTACAGGGGAGGACAGATACGCAGTATTTT
TRBD2,TRBV5-1,.,TRBJ2-3,CASSLGLAESTDTQYF,TGCGCCAGCAGCCTAGGACTAGCGGAAAGCACAGATACGCAGTATTTT
.,TRBV9,.,TRBJ1-1,CASSWTENTEAFF,TGTGCCAGCAGCTGGACGGAGAACACTGAAGCTTTCTTT